This T cell receptor (beta chain) was profiled in a study of blood T cell repertoires in COVID-19. The germline V gene encodes CDR1 SGHDN and CDR2 FVKESK. V was cut by 1 base and J by 5 bases, with 8 bases left in between. The CDR3 runs to 13 residues. Sequenced by immunoSEQ multiplex PCR; TCRdb stores in-frame clones only, minus some. The sample consists of approximately 300,000 clones, about 90% of them appearing once. The sequenced material came from peripheral blood. The chain carries TRBV14 and TRBJ1-2; D uncertain. The source is a woman in her forties with COVID-19, enrolled during active disease. The CDR3, as DNA: TGTGCCAGCAGCCAAGTCTGGGCGTATGGCTACACCTTC. Its protein is CASSQVWAYGYTF. The full variable domain, rest sourced from reference TRBV14 and TRBJ1-2, is EAGVTQFPSHSVIEKGQTVTLRCDPISGHDNLYWYRRVMGKEIKFLLHFVKESKQDESGMPNNRFLAERTGGTYSTLKVQPAELEDSGVYFCASSQVWAYGYTFGSGTRLTVV.